Shown below are 12 T cell receptor beta chains from a single sample sequenced in a study of blood T cells in healthy people across ages. A second PCR of 7 to 11 cycles used a sample-barcoded 5' primer and a J-beta primer mix. TCRdb passed the 5' RACE reads through MiXCR, listing each CDR3 protein once. The data contain roughly 1,500,000 distinct CDR3 sequences, 40% to 50% of them singletons. The sequenced sample consisted of blood. The receptor set was obtained from a woman in her late teens or twenties in good health.

This clonotype was picked up a small number of times. This chain uses TRBV4-1 with TRBJ2-5, with 10 positions matching TRBD2. From germline, CDR1 is MGHRA and CDR2 YSYEKL. V was pared by 0 bases and J by 1 base, with 5 bases of the junction left unmatched. The CDR3 covers 17 residues. CDR3 sequence: CASSQDLASGGQETQYF. The CDR3 region has the DNA TGCGCCAGCAGCCAAGATTTGGCTAGCGGGGGCCAAGAGACCCAGTACTTC.

This clonotype was found a few times. The chain uses TRBV10-2 and TRBJ2-1; TRBD2 matches at 10 bases. The CDR3 consists of 16 residues. J lost 4 bases, V lost 2 bases, and 5 bases had no gene match. Germline V gene lookup returns CDR1 WSHSY and CDR2 SAAADI. Here the CDR3 DNA reads TGCGCCAGCAGTGAGCCAGCGGGAGGGAGGTACAATGAGCAGTTCTTC. Translating it yields CASSEPAGGRYNEQFF.

This clonotype was counted a few times. The chain recombines TRBV12-3 or TRBV12-4 with TRBJ1-2, with a weak D call TRBD1 (5 bases). The CDR3 has 14 amino acids. The V gene lost 6 bases and the J gene lost 8 bases, with 19 bases spanning the gap. CDR3 nucleotides: TGTGCCAGCAGCTACGTCCCCGGGGGGAGCGGCTACACCTTC. Residues: CASSYVPGGSGYTF.

This clonotype turned up a few times. This chain links TRBV4-1 with TRBJ1-1; possible D gene TRBD1, 5 bases. The CDR3 sequence is 15 residues long. Trimming shortened V by 3 bases and J by 6 bases, and 17 bases separated the two germline ends. The V gene's germline CDR1 is MGHRA and CDR2 YSYEKL. CDR3 protein: CASSQADSRRSEAFF. Written as DNA, the CDR3 is TGCGCCAGCAGCCAGGCCGACAGTAGGCGGTCTGAAGCTTTCTTT.

This clonotype was observed a few times. This chain links TRBV7-9 with TRBJ2-7; D unresolved. Germline V CDR1 and CDR2: SEHNR, FQNEAQ (reference sequence). The CDR3 length is 12 residues. V lost 4 bases and J 4 bases, leaving 8 bases between the germline ends. The CDR3 region is CASSWTQYEQYF. The CDR3 coding sequence is TGTGCCAGCAGCTGGACCCAGTACGAGCAGTACTTC.

Points on this clonotype: Relative to the germline gene, one junction end is altered; a read error may explain this. The genes are TRBV11-1 and TRBJ1-2; TRBD1 might be the D (5 bases). Germline assignment: CDR1 SGHAT and CDR2 FQDESV (reference sequence). The CDR3 length is 17 residues. CDR3 nucleotide sequence: TGTGCCAACAGCTTAGGAGAAACGGGGACTCCGAACTATGGCTACACCTTC. Translated, it gives CANSLGETGTPNYGYTF.

The chain carries TRBV27 and TRBJ1-4; the D is unclear. Germline lookup yields CDR1 MNHEY and CDR2 SMNVEV (reference sequence). V lost 6 bases to trimming and J lost 0 bases, with 5 bases between them. The CDR3 is 13 amino acids. Here the CDR3 DNA reads TGTGCCAGCAGCATAACAACTAATGAAAAACTGTTTTTT. Residues: CASSITTNEKLFF.

J is TRBJ1-6 and V is TRBV6-6, with D perhaps TRBD1 (5 bases). Germline CDR1 and CDR2: MNHNY and SVGAGI (reference sequence). V lost 2 bases, J lost 0 bases, and 11 bases lay in between. This CDR3 has 17 amino acids. CDR3 in amino acids: CASSYTGPSSYNSPLHF. The CDR3 bases are TGTGCCAGCAGTTACACGGGGCCAAGCTCCTATAATTCACCCCTCCACTTT.

This clonotype was counted a few times. V is TRBV20-1 and J is TRBJ2-3, with 7 bases lining up with TRBD2. The CDR3 has 14 residues. V gave up 6 bases and J gave up 3 bases; unmatched junction bases: 9. CDR1 is DFQATT, CDR2 SNEGSKA, per germline (reference sequence). The CDR3 nucleotides are TGCAGTGCCGATCCCGGGGGGAGGACAGATACGCAGTATTTT. Protein sequence: CSADPGGRTDTQYF.

For the CDR3, the DNA is TGTGCCAGCAGTAGAACTAGCCGTAGGGACAATGAGCAGTTCTTC. Its translation is CASSRTSRRDNEQFF. V usage is TRBV6-5 and J usage is TRBJ2-1; D is perhaps TRBD2 (6 bases). The CDR3 has 15 amino acids. Germline V CDR1 and CDR2: MNHEY, SVGAGI. Trimming removed 5 bases from V and 5 bases from J, with 16 bases in between.

This chain joins TRBV7-8 and TRBJ2-6; 8 bases are a match to TRBD1. Germline trimming cut 5 bases from V and 0 bases from J; bases unmatched to any gene: 15. This CDR3 is built from 20 residues. The germline V gene has CDR1 SGHVS and CDR2 FQNEAQ. CDR3 protein: CASSGKDRAFMVSGANVLTF. Here the CDR3 DNA reads TGTGCCAGCAGCGGGAAGGACAGGGCCTTTATGGTCTCTGGGGCCAACGTCCTGACTTTC.

This clonotype was counted only a few times. J is TRBJ2-1 and V is TRBV4-1; D is possibly TRBD1 (6 bases). The CDR3 runs to 14 residues. Germline V gene sequence: CDR1 MGHRA, CDR2 YSYEKL. V lost 2 bases and J lost 7, with 12 bases in between. The DNA for the CDR3 is TGCGCCAGCAGCCAACAAGGAAGGGGGAATGAGCAGTTCTTC. This translates into CASSQQGRGNEQFF.